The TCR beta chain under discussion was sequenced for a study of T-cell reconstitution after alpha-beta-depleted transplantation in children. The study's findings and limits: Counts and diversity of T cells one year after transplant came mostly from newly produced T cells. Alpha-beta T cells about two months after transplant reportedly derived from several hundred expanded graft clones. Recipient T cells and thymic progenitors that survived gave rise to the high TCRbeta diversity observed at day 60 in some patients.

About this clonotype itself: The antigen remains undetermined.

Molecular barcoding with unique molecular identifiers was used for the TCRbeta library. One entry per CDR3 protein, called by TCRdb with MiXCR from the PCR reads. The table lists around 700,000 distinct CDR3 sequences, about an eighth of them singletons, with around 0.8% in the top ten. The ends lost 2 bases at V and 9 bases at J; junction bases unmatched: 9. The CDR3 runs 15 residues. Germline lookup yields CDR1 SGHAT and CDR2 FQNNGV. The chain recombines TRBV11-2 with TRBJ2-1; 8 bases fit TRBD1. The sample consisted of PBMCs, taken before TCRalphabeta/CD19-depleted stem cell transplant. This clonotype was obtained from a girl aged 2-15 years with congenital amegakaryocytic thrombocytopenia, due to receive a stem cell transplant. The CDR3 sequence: CASSLNLGQAGEQFF. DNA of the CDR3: TGTGCCAGCAGCTTAAACCTGGGACAGGCCGGTGAGCAGTTCTTC.